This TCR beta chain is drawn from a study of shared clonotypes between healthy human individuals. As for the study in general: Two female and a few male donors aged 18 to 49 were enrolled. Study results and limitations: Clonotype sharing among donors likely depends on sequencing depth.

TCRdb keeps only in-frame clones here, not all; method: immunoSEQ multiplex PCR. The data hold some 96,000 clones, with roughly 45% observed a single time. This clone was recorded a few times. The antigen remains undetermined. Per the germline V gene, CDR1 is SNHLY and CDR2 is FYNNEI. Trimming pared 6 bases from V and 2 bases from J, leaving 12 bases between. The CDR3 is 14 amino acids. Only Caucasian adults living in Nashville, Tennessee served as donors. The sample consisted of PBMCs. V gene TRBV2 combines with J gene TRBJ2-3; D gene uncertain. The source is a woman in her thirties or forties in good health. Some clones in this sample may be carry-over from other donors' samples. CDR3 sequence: CASSPTGSTDTQYF. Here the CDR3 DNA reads TGTGCCAGCAGCCCGACCGGATCCACAGATACGCAGTATTTT.